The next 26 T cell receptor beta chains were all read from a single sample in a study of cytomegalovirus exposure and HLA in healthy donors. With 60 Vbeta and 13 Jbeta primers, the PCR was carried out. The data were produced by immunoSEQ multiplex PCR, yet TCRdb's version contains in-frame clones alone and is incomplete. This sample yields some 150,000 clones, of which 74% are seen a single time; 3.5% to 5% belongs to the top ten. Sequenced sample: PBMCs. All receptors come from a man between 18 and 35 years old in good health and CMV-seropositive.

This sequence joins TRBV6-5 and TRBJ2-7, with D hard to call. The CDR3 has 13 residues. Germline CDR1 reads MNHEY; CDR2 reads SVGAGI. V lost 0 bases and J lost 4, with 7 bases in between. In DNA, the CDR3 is TGTGCCAGCAGTTACTCCGGGTTGTACGAGCAGTACTTC. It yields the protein CASSYSGLYEQYF.

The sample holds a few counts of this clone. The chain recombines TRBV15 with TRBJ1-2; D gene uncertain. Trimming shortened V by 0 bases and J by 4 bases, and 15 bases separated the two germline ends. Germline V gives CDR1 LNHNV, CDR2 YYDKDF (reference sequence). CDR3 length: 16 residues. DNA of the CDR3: TGTGCCACCAGCAGAGATCAAGCAGCTCAGGCCTATGGCTACACCTTC. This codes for CATSRDQAAQAYGYTF.

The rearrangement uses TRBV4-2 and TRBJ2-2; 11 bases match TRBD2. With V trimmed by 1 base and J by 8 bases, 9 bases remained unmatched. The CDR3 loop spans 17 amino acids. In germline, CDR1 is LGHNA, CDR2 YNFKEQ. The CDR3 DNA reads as TGTGCCAGCAGCCAAGGGGGGACTAGCGGATTTTTGGGGGAGCTGTTTTTT. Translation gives CASSQGGTSGFLGELFF.

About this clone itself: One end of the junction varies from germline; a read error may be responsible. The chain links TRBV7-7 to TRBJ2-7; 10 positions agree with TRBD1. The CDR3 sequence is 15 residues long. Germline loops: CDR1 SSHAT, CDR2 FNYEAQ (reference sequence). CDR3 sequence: CASSPQGQGRGEQYF. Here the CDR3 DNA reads TGTGCTAGCAGCCCACAGGGACAGGGGAGGGGCGAGCAGTACTTC.

The CDR3 sequence: CASSGPGTGEEKLFF. The CDR3 nucleotides are TGCGCCAGCAGTGGGCCCGGGACAGGGGAGGAAAAACTGTTTTTT. The chain employs TRBV10-2 and TRBJ1-4, with TRBD1 identical over 10 bases. The germline gives CDR1 WSHSY, CDR2 SAAADI. The CDR3 spans 15 residues. V gave up 4 bases and J gave up 8 bases; unmatched junction bases: 7.

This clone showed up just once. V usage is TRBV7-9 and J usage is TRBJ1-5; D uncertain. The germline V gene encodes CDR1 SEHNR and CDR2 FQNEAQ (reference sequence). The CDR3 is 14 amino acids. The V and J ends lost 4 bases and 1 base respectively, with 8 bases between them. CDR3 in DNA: TGTGCCAGCAGCTCCCCTACCAGCAATCAGCCCCAGCATTTT. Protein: CASSSPTSNQPQHF.

The CDR3 loop reads CASSDPEGTMAYEQYF. For the CDR3, the DNA is TGTGCCAGCAGCGACCCCGAAGGGACAATGGCCTACGAGCAGTACTTC. V and J are TRBV7-9 and TRBJ2-7; D possibly corresponds to TRBD1 (6 bases). From germline, CDR1 is SEHNR and CDR2 FQNEAQ (reference sequence). The V end lost 5 bases, the J end lost 2 bases, and 19 bases lay between the germline ends. This CDR3 comprises 16 residues.

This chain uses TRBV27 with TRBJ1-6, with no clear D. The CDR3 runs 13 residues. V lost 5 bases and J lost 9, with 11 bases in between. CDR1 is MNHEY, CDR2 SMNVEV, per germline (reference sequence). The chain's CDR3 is CASSLRLSSPLHF. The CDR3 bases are TGTGCCAGCAGTCTAAGATTGAGTTCACCCCTCCACTTT.

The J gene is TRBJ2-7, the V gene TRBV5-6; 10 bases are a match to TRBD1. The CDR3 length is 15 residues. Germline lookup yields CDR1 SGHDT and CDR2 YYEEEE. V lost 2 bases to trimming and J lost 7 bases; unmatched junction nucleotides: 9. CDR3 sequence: CASSFFDRGLGEQYF. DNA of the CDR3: TGTGCCAGCAGCTTTTTTGACAGGGGGCTGGGGGAGCAGTACTTC.

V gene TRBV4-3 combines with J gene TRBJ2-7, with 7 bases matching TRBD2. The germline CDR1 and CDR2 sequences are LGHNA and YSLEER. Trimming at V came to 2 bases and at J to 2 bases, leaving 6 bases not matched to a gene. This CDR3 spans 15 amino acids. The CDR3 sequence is CASSQLRAGPYEQYF. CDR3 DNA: TGCGCCAGCAGCCAATTGCGAGCGGGGCCCTACGAGCAGTACTTC.

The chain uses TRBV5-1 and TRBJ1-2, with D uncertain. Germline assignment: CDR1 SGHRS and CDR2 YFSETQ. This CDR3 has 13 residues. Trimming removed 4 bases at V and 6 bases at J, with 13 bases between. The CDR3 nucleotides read TGCGCCAGCAGCGTTTCCTACGGAGATGGCTACACCTTC. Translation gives CASSVSYGDGYTF. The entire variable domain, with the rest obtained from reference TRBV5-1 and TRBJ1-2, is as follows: KAGVTQTPRYLIKTRGQQVTLSCSPISGHRSVSWYQQTPGQGLQFLFEYFSETQRNKGNFPGRFSGRQFSNSRSEMNVSTLELGDSALYLCASSVSYGDGYTFGSGTRLTVV.

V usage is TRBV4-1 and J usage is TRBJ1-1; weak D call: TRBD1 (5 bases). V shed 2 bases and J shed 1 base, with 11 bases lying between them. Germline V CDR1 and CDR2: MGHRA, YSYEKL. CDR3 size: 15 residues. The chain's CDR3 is CASSQPITGNTEAFF. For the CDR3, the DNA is TGCGCCAGCAGCCAACCTATTACAGGGAACACTGAAGCTTTCTTT.

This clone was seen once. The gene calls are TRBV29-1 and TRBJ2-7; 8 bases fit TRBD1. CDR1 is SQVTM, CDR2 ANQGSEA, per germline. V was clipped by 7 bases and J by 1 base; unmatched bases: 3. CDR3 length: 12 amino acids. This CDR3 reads CSGGQGSYEQYF. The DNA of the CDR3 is TGCAGCGGCGGACAGGGTTCCTACGAGCAGTACTTC.

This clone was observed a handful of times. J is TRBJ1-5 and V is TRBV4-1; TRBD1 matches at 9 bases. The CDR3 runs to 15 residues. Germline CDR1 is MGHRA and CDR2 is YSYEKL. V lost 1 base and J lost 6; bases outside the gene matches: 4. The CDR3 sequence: CASSQVGQGPQPQHF. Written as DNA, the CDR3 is TGCGCCAGCAGCCAAGTCGGACAGGGGCCTCAGCCCCAGCATTTT.

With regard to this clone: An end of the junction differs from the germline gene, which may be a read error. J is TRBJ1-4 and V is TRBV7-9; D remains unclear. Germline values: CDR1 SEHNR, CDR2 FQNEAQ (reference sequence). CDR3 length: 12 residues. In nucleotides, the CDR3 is TGTTCCAGCACTTCTATCGGTGAAAAACTGTTTTTT. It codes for CSSTSIGEKLFF.

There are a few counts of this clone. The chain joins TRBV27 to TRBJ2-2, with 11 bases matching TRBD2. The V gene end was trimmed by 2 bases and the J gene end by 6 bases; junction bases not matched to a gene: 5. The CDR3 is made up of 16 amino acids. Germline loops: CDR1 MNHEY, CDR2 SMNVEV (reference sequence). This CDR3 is CASSLGVAGGSGELFF. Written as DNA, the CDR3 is TGTGCCAGCAGTTTAGGGGTAGCGGGAGGGTCCGGGGAGCTGTTTTTT.

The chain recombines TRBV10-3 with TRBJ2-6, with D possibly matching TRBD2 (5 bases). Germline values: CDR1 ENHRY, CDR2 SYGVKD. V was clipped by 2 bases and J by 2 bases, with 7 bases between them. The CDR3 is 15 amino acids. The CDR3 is CAISERGAGANVLTF. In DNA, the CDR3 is TGTGCCATCAGTGAGCGGGGAGCTGGGGCCAACGTCCTGACTTTC.

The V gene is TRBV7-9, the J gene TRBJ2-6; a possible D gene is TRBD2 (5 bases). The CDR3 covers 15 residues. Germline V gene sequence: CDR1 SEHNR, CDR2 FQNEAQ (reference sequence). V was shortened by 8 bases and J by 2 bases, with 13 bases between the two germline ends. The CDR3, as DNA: TGTGCCAGCTCGCGGGCCATTACTGGGGCCAACGTCCTGACTTTC. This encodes CASSRAITGANVLTF.

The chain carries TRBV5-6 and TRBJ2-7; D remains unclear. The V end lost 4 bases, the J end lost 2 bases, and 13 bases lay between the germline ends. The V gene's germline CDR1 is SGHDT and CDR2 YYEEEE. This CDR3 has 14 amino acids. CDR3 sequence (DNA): TGTGCCAGCAGCCTGATCAGGATCCCCTACGAGCAGTACTTC. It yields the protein CASSLIRIPYEQYF.

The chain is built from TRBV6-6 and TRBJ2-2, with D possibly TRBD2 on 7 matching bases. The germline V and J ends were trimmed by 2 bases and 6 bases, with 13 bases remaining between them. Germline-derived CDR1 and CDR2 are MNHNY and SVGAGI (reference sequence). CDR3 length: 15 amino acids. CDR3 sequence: CASSYAGAKAGELFF. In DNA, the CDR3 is TGTGCCAGCAGTTACGCGGGGGCCAAGGCCGGGGAGCTGTTTTTT.

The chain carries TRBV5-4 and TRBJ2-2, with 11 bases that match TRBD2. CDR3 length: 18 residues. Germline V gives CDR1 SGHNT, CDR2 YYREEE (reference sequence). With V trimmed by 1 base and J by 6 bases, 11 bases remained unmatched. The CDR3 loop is CASSLPGGSGRAPGELFF. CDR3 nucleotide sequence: TGTGCCAGCAGCTTGCCCGGGGGTAGCGGGAGGGCCCCCGGGGAGCTGTTTTTT.

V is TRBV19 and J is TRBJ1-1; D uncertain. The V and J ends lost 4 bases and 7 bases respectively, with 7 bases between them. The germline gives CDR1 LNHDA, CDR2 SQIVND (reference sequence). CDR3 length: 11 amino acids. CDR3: CASSKYIEAFF. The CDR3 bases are TGTGCCAGTAGTAAATACATTGAAGCTTTCTTT. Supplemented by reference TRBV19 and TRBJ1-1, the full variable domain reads DGGITQSPKYLFRKEGQNVTLSCEQNLNHDAMYWYRQDPGQGLRLIYYSQIVNDFQKGDIAEGYSVSREKKESFPLTVTSAQKNPTAFYLCASSKYIEAFFGQGTRLTVV.

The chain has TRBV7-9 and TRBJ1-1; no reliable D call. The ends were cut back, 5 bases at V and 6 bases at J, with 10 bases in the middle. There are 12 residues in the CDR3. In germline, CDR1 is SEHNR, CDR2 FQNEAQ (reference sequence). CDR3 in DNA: TGTGCCAGCAGCCGCGGGGTTTCTGAAGCTTTCTTT. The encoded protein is CASSRGVSEAFF.

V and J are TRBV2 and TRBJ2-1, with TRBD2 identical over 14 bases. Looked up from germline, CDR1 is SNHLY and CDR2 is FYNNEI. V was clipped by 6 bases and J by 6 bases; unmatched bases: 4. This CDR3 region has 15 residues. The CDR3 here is CASRVTSGRANEQFF. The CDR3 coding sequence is TGTGCCAGCAGGGTGACTAGCGGGAGGGCCAATGAGCAGTTCTTC.

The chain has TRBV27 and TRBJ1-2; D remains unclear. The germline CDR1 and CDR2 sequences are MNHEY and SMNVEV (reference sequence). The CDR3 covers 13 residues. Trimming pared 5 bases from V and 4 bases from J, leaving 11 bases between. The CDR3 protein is CASSPRATYGYTF. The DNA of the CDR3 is TGTGCCAGCAGTCCGAGAGCTACCTATGGCTACACCTTC.

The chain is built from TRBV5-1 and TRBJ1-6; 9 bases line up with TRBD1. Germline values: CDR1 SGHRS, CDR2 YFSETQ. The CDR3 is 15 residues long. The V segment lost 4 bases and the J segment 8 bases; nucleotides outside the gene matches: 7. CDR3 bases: TGCGCCAGCAGCCCCCGGGACAGGGCTTATTCACCCCTCCACTTT. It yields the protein CASSPRDRAYSPLHF.